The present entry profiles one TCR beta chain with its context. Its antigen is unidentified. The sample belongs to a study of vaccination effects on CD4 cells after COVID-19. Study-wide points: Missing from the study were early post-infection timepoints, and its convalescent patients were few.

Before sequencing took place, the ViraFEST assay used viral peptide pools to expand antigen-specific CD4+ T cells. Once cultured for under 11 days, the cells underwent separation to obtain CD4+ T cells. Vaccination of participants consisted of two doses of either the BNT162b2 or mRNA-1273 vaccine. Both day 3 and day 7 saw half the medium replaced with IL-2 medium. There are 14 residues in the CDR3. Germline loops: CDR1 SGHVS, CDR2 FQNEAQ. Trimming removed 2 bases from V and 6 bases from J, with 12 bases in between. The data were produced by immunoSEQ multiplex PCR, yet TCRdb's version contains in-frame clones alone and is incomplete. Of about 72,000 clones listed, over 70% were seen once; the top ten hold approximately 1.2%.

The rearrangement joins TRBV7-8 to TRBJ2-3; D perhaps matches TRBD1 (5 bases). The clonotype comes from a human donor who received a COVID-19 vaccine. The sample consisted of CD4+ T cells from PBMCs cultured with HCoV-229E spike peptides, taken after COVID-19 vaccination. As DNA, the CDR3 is TGTGCCAGCAGCTTATTCAGGGTAGGCGATACGCAGTATTTT. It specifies CASSLFRVGDTQYF.